These 29 T cell receptor beta chains were sequenced from one sample in a study of identifying expanded T cells in peripheral blood. Clones were sequenced by immunoSEQ multiplex PCR, and TCRdb holds only the in-frame ones, with some missing. Among approximately 81,000 clones, less than 90% were seen once, and the ten largest hold 20%. Sequencing input: blood. These TCRs come from a person aged 18-69 years in good health.

The rearrangement joins TRBV7-9 to TRBJ2-1; the D gene is possibly TRBD1 (5 bases). V was cut by 5 bases and J by 10 bases, with 18 bases left in between. The V gene's germline CDR1 is SEHNR and CDR2 FQNEAQ (reference sequence). The CDR3 contains 14 residues. Written as DNA, the CDR3 is TGTGCCAGCAGCCCCCCAAAGGGGCTAGGGGAGCAGTTCTTC. It translates to CASSPPKGLGEQFF.

CDR3 amino acids: CASSLSTGAAYEQYF. The CDR3 region has the DNA TGTGCCAGCAGCTTATCGACGGGGGCGGCCTACGAGCAGTACTTC. The rearrangement links TRBV7-2 to TRBJ2-7, with D perhaps given as TRBD1 or TRBD2 (6 bases each). There are 15 residues in the CDR3. Germline V lookup: CDR1 SGHTA, CDR2 FQGNSA. V lost 2 bases and J 2 bases, leaving 13 bases between the germline ends.

This chain joins TRBV7-9 and TRBJ2-7; 8 positions match TRBD1. The CDR3 extends over 15 amino acids. V was clipped by 5 bases and J by 3 bases; unmatched bases: 9. Germline V gene sequence: CDR1 SEHNR, CDR2 FQNEAQ (reference sequence). In nucleotides, the CDR3 is TGTGCCAGCAGCCGATCAGGACAGGGAATCTACGAGCAGTACTTC. Its protein is CASSRSGQGIYEQYF. The full variable domain, completed using reference TRBV7-9 and TRBJ2-7, is DTGVSQNPRHKITKRGQNVTFRCDPISEHNRLYWYRQTLGQGPEFLTYFQNEAQLEKSRLLSDRFSAERPKGSFSTLEIQRTEQGDSAMYLCASSRSGQGIYEQYFGPGTRLTVT.

The chain joins TRBV19 to TRBJ2-7, with TRBD1 as a possible D gene (5 bases). CDR1 is LNHDA, CDR2 SQIVND, per germline (reference sequence). V was clipped by 0 bases and J by 0 bases, with 18 bases between them. This CDR3 comprises 18 residues. The CDR3 sequence is CASSIDEEAGHSSYEQYF. The CDR3 DNA is TGTGCCAGTAGTATAGATGAAGAGGCAGGGCATAGCTCCTACGAGCAGTACTTC. Combining the CDR3 with reference TRBV19 and TRBJ2-7 gives the whole variable domain DGGITQSPKYLFRKEGQNVTLSCEQNLNHDAMYWYRQDPGQGLRLIYYSQIVNDFQKGDIAEGYSVSREKKESFPLTVTSAQKNPTAFYLCASSIDEEAGHSSYEQYFGPGTRLTVT.

The rearrangement joins TRBV9 to TRBJ2-1; 12 bases line up with TRBD2. Trimming at V came to 3 bases and at J to 0 bases, leaving 16 bases not matched to a gene. From germline, CDR1 is SGDLS and CDR2 YYNGEE. CDR3 size: 21 residues. The CDR3 nucleotides read TGTGCCAGCAGCGCTCATAAGACTAGCGGGAGCTCAACGAGCTCCTACAATGAGCAGTTCTTC. Protein product: CASSAHKTSGSSTSSYNEQFF.

V and J are TRBV4-3 and TRBJ2-7; D is perhaps TRBD1 (5 bases). CDR1 is LGHNA, CDR2 YSLEER, per germline. V lost 0 bases and J lost 2, with 8 bases in between. The CDR3 spans 14 residues. In nucleotides, the CDR3 is TGCGCCAGCAGCCAAGAACTGGGGCCCTACGAGCAGTACTTC. Amino acid sequence: CASSQELGPYEQYF.

The V and J genes are TRBV5-1 and TRBJ1-1, with D possibly being TRBD1 (5 bases). The germline V gene has CDR1 SGHRS and CDR2 YFSETQ. V lost 3 bases and J lost 1, with 10 bases in between. The CDR3 is 14 residues long. The DNA for the CDR3 is TGCGCCAGCAGCTCCCAAACAGGGAACACTGAAGCTTTCTTT. Its protein product is CASSSQTGNTEAFF.

The genes are TRBV27 and TRBJ2-1, with 11 bases fitting TRBD2. V lost 8 bases and J lost 4; bases outside the gene matches: 7. The CDR3 is 15 residues long. Per germline, CDR1 MNHEY and CDR2 SMNVEV (reference sequence). Here the CDR3 DNA reads TGTGCCAGCGGCGGACTAGCGGGTTTATACAATGAGCAGTTCTTC. Its protein product is CASGGLAGLYNEQFF.

CDR3 DNA: TGTGCCAGCAGCCAGGGACAGGGTACCTACGAGCAGTACTTC. Amino acid sequence: CASSQGQGTYEQYF. The V and J genes are TRBV5-5 and TRBJ2-7; 9 bases match TRBD1. CDR3 length: 14 residues. Germline CDR1 SGHKS, CDR2 YYEKEE (reference sequence). Unmatched junction bases numbered 4, after V lost 4 bases and J lost 2 bases. Using reference TRBV5-5 and TRBJ2-7 for the parts outside the CDR3, the full variable domain is DAGVTQSPTHLIKTRGQQVTLRCSPISGHKSVSWYQQVLGQGPQFIFQYYEKEERGRGNFPDRFSARQFPNYSSELNVNALLLGDSALYLCASSQGQGTYEQYFGPGTRLTVT.

This sequence joins TRBV7-8 and TRBJ1-1; D might be TRBD1 (6 bases). Germline CDR1 reads SGHVS; CDR2 reads FQNEAQ. Trimming left V 6 bases short and J 10 bases short, with 18 bases between. This CDR3 has 13 residues. CDR3 in amino acids: CASRSRGGIGAFF. DNA of the CDR3: TGTGCCAGCAGATCTAGGGGGGGTATTGGAGCTTTCTTT.

The V call is TRBV9, the J call TRBJ2-7; TRBD2 matches 11 bases. This CDR3 region has 17 residues. Germline V lookup: CDR1 SGDLS, CDR2 YYNGEE. Trimming removed 0 bases from V and 10 bases from J; junction bases left unmatched: 15. The CDR3 nucleotides read TGTGCCAGCAGCGTAGCCCAGGAGACTAGCGGGATTTTCGGTCAGTACTTC. Protein product: CASSVAQETSGIFGQYF.

This clone was counted a few times. The V call is TRBV2, the J call TRBJ1-2; D gene unclear. Germline V lookup: CDR1 SNHLY, CDR2 FYNNEI. The V end lost 4 bases, the J end lost 3 bases, and 9 bases lay between the germline ends. The CDR3 covers 13 residues. CDR3 loop: CASSVEGDYGYTF. The CDR3 DNA sequence: TGTGCCAGCAGTGTGGAAGGTGACTATGGCTACACCTTC.

V is TRBV27 and J is TRBJ2-7, with D possibly matching TRBD2 (5 bases). The CDR3 totals 13 residues. Trimming cost V 3 bases and J 0 bases, with 6 bases left between them. Germline V gives CDR1 MNHEY, CDR2 SMNVEV (reference sequence). The CDR3 is CASSFRDSYEQYF. CDR3 sequence (DNA): TGTGCCAGCAGTTTCCGGGACTCCTACGAGCAGTACTTC.

The J gene is TRBJ2-1, the V gene TRBV18; 9 bases are a match to TRBD1. The CDR3 sequence is 14 residues long. CDR1 and CDR2 (germline): KGHSH, LQKENI. With V trimmed by 5 bases and J by 5 bases, 4 bases remained unmatched. In nucleotides, the CDR3 is TGTGCCAGCTCAACGGGACAGGGCCACAATGAGCAGTTCTTC. Its protein is CASSTGQGHNEQFF.

The chain joins TRBV5-1 to TRBJ1-3; D is unresolved. CDR3 length: 15 amino acids. V lost 3 bases to trimming and J lost 11 bases, with 21 bases between them. Per the germline V gene, CDR1 is SGHRS and CDR2 is YFSETQ. CDR3 amino acids: CASSWGTGRLSSIYF. CDR3 coding DNA: TGCGCCAGCAGCTGGGGAACTGGGCGTCTCTCGTCCATATATTTT.

This chain uses TRBV6-5 with TRBJ2-7; TRBD1 matches at 8 bases. CDR1 and CDR2 (germline): MNHEY, SVGAGI. This CDR3 contains 15 residues. V lost 6 bases and J lost 4; bases outside the gene matches: 11. The CDR3 coding sequence is TGTGCCAGCAGGAACGACAGGGGAAGGGCTTACGAGCAGTACTTC. Protein: CASRNDRGRAYEQYF.

The J gene is TRBJ1-1, the V gene TRBV4-3; TRBD1 matches at 7 bases. Trimming at V came to 1 base and at J to 4 bases, leaving 6 bases not matched to a gene. Germline V gene lookup returns CDR1 LGHNA and CDR2 YSLEER. The CDR3 is 15 residues long. The CDR3 loop is CASSQVRGLRTEAFF. Written as DNA, the CDR3 is TGCGCCAGCAGCCAAGTAAGGGGGCTACGCACTGAAGCTTTCTTT.

The chain uses TRBV6-5 and TRBJ2-2; tentatively, D is TRBD1 or TRBD2 (5 bases each). The CDR3 is made up of 15 amino acids. The V end was cut by 6 bases, the J end by 1 base, with 12 bases between. Germline CDR1 reads MNHEY; CDR2 reads SVGAGI. The CDR3 here is CASSPGRRNTGELFF. CDR3 DNA sequence: TGTGCCAGCAGCCCGGGACGGCGGAACACCGGGGAGCTGTTTTTT.

The chain couples TRBV6-6 to TRBJ1-2, with 9 bases identical to TRBD1. J was trimmed by 5 bases and V by 4 bases; bases with no gene match: 5. Germline V gene sequence: CDR1 MNHNY, CDR2 SVGAGI (reference sequence). The CDR3 runs 14 residues. The CDR3 loop reads CASSWDREGYGYTF. The DNA for the CDR3 is TGTGCCAGCAGTTGGGACAGGGAAGGGTATGGCTACACCTTC.

The CDR3 sequence: CASSLEGGQGLNGYTF. The CDR3 region has the DNA TGCGCCAGCAGCCTCGAAGGGGGACAGGGGTTGAATGGCTACACCTTC. The chain recombines TRBV5-1 with TRBJ1-2; TRBD1 agrees at 10 bases. The CDR3 has 16 amino acids. Germline-derived CDR1 and CDR2 are SGHRS and YFSETQ. J was trimmed by 6 bases and V by 4 bases; bases with no gene match: 12.

The rearrangement links TRBV5-4 to TRBJ1-2; D ambiguous. Germline V gives CDR1 SGHNT, CDR2 YYREEE (reference sequence). The CDR3 is made up of 15 amino acids. V lost 0 bases and J 4 bases, leaving 13 bases between the germline ends. The CDR3: CASSLGVELLYGYTF. The CDR3 DNA reads TGTGCCAGCAGCTTGGGGGTGGAGCTACTCTATGGCTACACCTTC.

This rearrangement joins TRBV4-1 to TRBJ2-3, with 14 bases aligning to TRBD2. The CDR3 runs to 20 residues. CDR1 is MGHRA, CDR2 YSYEKL, per germline. The ends lost 3 bases at V and 6 bases at J; junction bases unmatched: 17. The CDR3 DNA sequence: TGCGCCAGCAGCCAGAAGGGAAATCGGGGGACTAGCGGGAGTGGTGATACGCAGTATTTT. It translates to CASSQKGNRGTSGSGDTQYF.

This chain links TRBV13 with TRBJ2-5; TRBD2 aligns across 9 bases. V dropped 1 base and J dropped 5; count of bases not matched to a gene: 11. There are 17 residues in the CDR3. The germline gives CDR1 PRHDT, CDR2 FYEKMQ (reference sequence). The CDR3 DNA reads TGTGCCAGCAGCTTAGAAGGCGGGAGGGCCCTCGGGGAGACCCAGTACTTC. This gives the protein CASSLEGGRALGETQYF.

This clone came up once. The J gene is TRBJ2-2, the V gene TRBV11-2; D not certain. Germline-derived CDR1 and CDR2 are SGHAT and FQNNGV. The V end lost 4 bases, the J end lost 6 bases, and 9 bases lay between the germline ends. The CDR3 runs to 13 residues. CDR3 nucleotides: TGTGCCAGCAGCTCGCGGACCGCCGGGGAGCTGTTTTTT. It yields the protein CASSSRTAGELFF.

The rearrangement uses TRBV5-7 and TRBJ2-5; no clear D. TRBV5-7 carries the ORF label, with uncertain function. Trimming pared 4 bases from V and 1 base from J, leaving 20 bases between. The CDR3 has 17 residues. The CDR3 nucleotides read TGTGCCAGCAGCCTTTCTTTCAGTCGACCCGTCCAAGAGACCCAGTACTTC. Amino acids: CASSLSFSRPVQETQYF.

This sequence joins TRBV7-9 and TRBJ1-4, with 9 bases matching TRBD1. This CDR3 is built from 19 residues. V lost 5 bases to trimming and J lost 0 bases; unmatched junction nucleotides: 13. Per germline, CDR1 SEHNR and CDR2 FQNEAQ (reference sequence). This CDR3 reads CASSPTGGQGPATNEKLFF. In DNA form, the CDR3 reads TGTGCCAGCAGCCCAACAGGGGGACAGGGACCTGCAACTAATGAAAAACTGTTTTTT.

CDR3 bases: TGTGCCAGCAGTTACGGGACAGGATACGCTGAAGCTTTCTTT. Encoded protein: CASSYGTGYAEAFF. The chain has TRBV6-5 and TRBJ1-1, with 8 positions matching TRBD1. Trimming removed 2 bases from V and 6 bases from J; junction bases left unmatched: 5. The CDR3 has 14 amino acids. The V gene's germline CDR1 is MNHEY and CDR2 SVGAGI.

The gene calls are TRBV27 and TRBJ2-3; no clear D gene. CDR1 and CDR2 (germline): MNHEY, SMNVEV (reference sequence). This CDR3 contains 14 residues. V was cut by 3 bases and J by 2 bases, with 9 bases left in between. CDR3 sequence reads: CASSFSGYTDTQYF. As DNA, the CDR3 is TGTGCCAGCAGTTTTAGTGGTTACACAGATACGCAGTATTTT.

This sequence joins TRBV5-6 and TRBJ2-5; possibly TRBD1 for D (6 bases). V was trimmed by 4 bases and J by 2 bases, leaving 9 bases between them. Germline-derived CDR1 and CDR2 are SGHDT and YYEEEE. The CDR3 extends over 13 amino acids. The CDR3, as DNA: TGTGCCAGCAGCCTAGGACAGCAAGAGACCCAGTACTTC. Its protein product is CASSLGQQETQYF.